These 29 T cell receptor beta chains originate from one sample sequenced in a study of OX40 agonist ivuxolimab in advanced cancers. The assay was immunoSEQ multiplex PCR, and TCRdb's table has in-frame clones only and misses some. The sample has 90,000 to 120,000 clones, around 93% seen once. Sequenced material: CD4+ or CD8+ T cells sorted from blood, taken in a trial of the OX40 agonist ivuxolimab. The receptors here all came from an adult with an advanced solid tumor such as melanoma, head and neck, liver or kidney cancer.

The chain has TRBV12-5 and TRBJ1-1; 9 positions agree with TRBD1. The CDR3 length is 15 residues. The germline V gene has CDR1 LGHNT and CDR2 FRNRAP. Trimming cost V 2 bases and J 1 base; bases outside gene matches: 2. In DNA form, the CDR3 reads TGTGCTAGTGGTTTGCTGGGACAGGGGAACACTGAAGCTTTCTTT. This codes for CASGLLGQGNTEAFF. Supplemented by reference TRBV12-5 and TRBJ1-1, the full variable domain reads DARVTQTPRHKVTEMGQEVTMRCQPILGHNTVFWYRQTMMQGLELLAYFRNRAPLDDSGMPKDRFSAEMPDATLATLKIQPSEPRDSAVYFCASGLLGQGNTEAFFGQGTRLTVV.

This sequence joins TRBV7-8 and TRBJ2-2, with D possibly matching TRBD1 (5 bases). This CDR3 comprises 15 residues. Germline V gene lookup returns CDR1 SGHVS and CDR2 FQNEAQ. V shed 7 bases and J shed 1 base, with 13 bases lying between them. Here the CDR3 reads CASKLGPVNTGELFF. The CDR3 nucleotides read TGTGCCAGCAAATTGGGGCCGGTGAACACCGGGGAGCTGTTTTTT.

In this sample, this clone turned up once. The chain employs TRBV5-1 and TRBJ2-3; D may match TRBD1 or TRBD2 (5 bases each). The germline V and J ends were trimmed by 0 bases and 2 bases, with 13 bases remaining between them. Looked up from germline, CDR1 is SGHRS and CDR2 is YFSETQ. CDR3 length equals 16 residues. The CDR3 is CASSLDRTLTTDTQYF. The CDR3, as DNA: TGCGCCAGCAGCTTGGACAGGACTCTTACCACAGATACGCAGTATTTT. Based on the CDR3 plus reference TRBV5-1 and TRBJ2-3, the full variable domain is KAGVTQTPRYLIKTRGQQVTLSCSPISGHRSVSWYQQTPGQGLQFLFEYFSETQRNKGNFPGRFSGRQFSNSRSEMNVSTLELGDSALYLCASSLDRTLTTDTQYFGPGTRLTVL.

A single count supports this clone. The rearrangement joins TRBV5-1 to TRBJ2-1; TRBD1 matches 9 bases. Germline V gene sequence: CDR1 SGHRS, CDR2 YFSETQ. The CDR3 sequence is 17 residues long. The junction had 13 bases not matched to a gene; V was cut back by 2 bases and J by 7 bases. The CDR3 nucleotides read TGCGCCAGCAGCTTCGTCGTAACAGGGGGCGTCCGAAATGAGCAGTTCTTC. Protein sequence: CASSFVVTGGVRNEQFF.

About this clone: Distinct nucleotide sequences in the sample also encode this CDR3. This chain joins TRBV7-3 and TRBJ2-7, with 11 bases aligning to TRBD1. CDR3 size: 15 residues. V shed 0 bases and J 9 bases; nucleotides not matched to a gene: 7. CDR1 SGHTA and CDR2 FQGTGA come from the germline V gene. CDR3 nucleotide sequence: TGTGCCAGCAGCTTAACTGGACAGGGGGCAGAATGGCAGTACTTC. Protein sequence: CASSLTGQGAEWQYF. The full variable domain, rest sourced from reference TRBV7-3 and TRBJ2-7, is GAGVSQTPSNKVTEKGKYVELRCDPISGHTALYWYRQSLGQGPEFLIYFQGTGAADDSGLPNDRFFAVRPEGSVSTLKIQRTERGDSAVYLCASSLTGQGAEWQYFGPGTRLTVT.

The J gene is TRBJ2-1, the V gene TRBV7-3, with 10 positions matching TRBD2. Germline V gene lookup returns CDR1 SGHTA and CDR2 FQGTGA. J gave up 8 bases and V 5 bases, and 9 bases lay outside the gene matches. CDR3 length: 15 amino acids. DNA of the CDR3: TGTGCCAGCAGCCCTCTAGCGGGAGTTCGGGATGAGCAGTTCTTC. Translating it yields CASSPLAGVRDEQFF.

This clone was seen only once. The gene calls are TRBV7-3 and TRBJ2-5; 8 nucleotides match TRBD1. Germline assignment: CDR1 SGHTA and CDR2 FQGTGA. CDR3 length: 16 residues. V shed 5 bases, J shed 2 bases, and the junction held 10 bases outside the gene matches. The CDR3 sequence is CASSPVPGTGQETQYF. The CDR3 DNA sequence: TGTGCCAGCAGCCCTGTTCCCGGGACAGGACAAGAGACCCAGTACTTC.

This clone was counted once. The CDR3 spells CASSQEQRVSRTEAFF. CDR3 DNA sequence: TGCGCCAGCAGCCAAGAGCAGAGGGTAAGTCGAACTGAAGCTTTCTTT. V is TRBV4-3 and J is TRBJ1-1; D gene uncertain. V was shortened by 0 bases and J by 5 bases, with 16 bases between the two germline ends. Germline V CDR1 and CDR2: LGHNA, YSLEER. CDR3 length equals 16 residues.

This rearrangement joins TRBV5-1 to TRBJ2-6; the D is unclear. Germline V gene lookup returns CDR1 SGHRS and CDR2 YFSETQ. The CDR3 runs to 15 residues. Trimming left V 4 bases short and J 0 bases short, with 8 bases between. CDR3 DNA: TGCGCCAGCAGCCCCCTGGTCTCTGGGGCCAACGTCCTGACTTTC. This encodes CASSPLVSGANVLTF.

This clone appeared once. The V gene is TRBV6-5, the J gene TRBJ2-4; D is undetermined. Trimming removed 0 bases at V and 6 bases at J, with 12 bases between. Germline CDR1 is MNHEY and CDR2 is SVGAGI. CDR3 size: 15 residues. The CDR3 loop is CASSYSVRSSNIQYF. CDR3 DNA sequence: TGTGCCAGCAGTTACTCCGTCAGGTCCTCAAACATTCAGTACTTC.

This sequence joins TRBV9 and TRBJ2-1; D gene unclear. The CDR3 runs 15 residues. From germline, CDR1 is SGDLS and CDR2 YYNGEE. Trimming stripped 2 bases from V and 9 bases from J, with 18 bases between. CDR3 nucleotide sequence: TGTGCCAGCAGCGTCGTCCCGGGTAGAGAGAGTGAGCAGTTCTTC. This encodes CASSVVPGRESEQFF. The variable domain in full, with the rest retrieved from reference TRBV9 and TRBJ2-1, is DSGVTQTPKHLITATGQRVTLRCSPRSGDLSVYWYQQSLDQGLQFLIQYYNGEERAKGNILERFSAQQFPDLHSELNLSSLELGDSALYFCASSVVPGRESEQFFGPGTRLTVL.

The rearrangement uses TRBV19 and TRBJ2-3, with unresolved D. CDR1 and CDR2 (germline): LNHDA, SQIVND (reference sequence). The CDR3 is 13 residues long. Trimming took off 3 bases at V and 2 bases at J, with 6 bases between the two ends. CDR3 protein: CASSIRLTDTQYF. CDR3 nucleotide sequence: TGTGCCAGTAGTATCCGGCTCACAGATACGCAGTATTTT. The entire variable domain, with the rest obtained from reference TRBV19 and TRBJ2-3, is as follows: DGGITQSPKYLFRKEGQNVTLSCEQNLNHDAMYWYRQDPGQGLRLIYYSQIVNDFQKGDIAEGYSVSREKKESFPLTVTSAQKNPTAFYLCASSIRLTDTQYFGPGTRLTVL.

This clone was seen a few times. The CDR3 spells CASSIGQGDYGYTF. The CDR3 DNA reads TGTGCCAGCAGCATCGGACAGGGAGACTATGGCTACACCTTC. The V and J genes are TRBV7-8 and TRBJ1-2, with 8 bases identical to TRBD1. Germline CDR1 and CDR2: SGHVS and FQNEAQ. This CDR3 has 14 amino acids. Germline trimming cut 5 bases from V and 3 bases from J; bases unmatched to any gene: 5. Variable domain in full (rest from reference TRBV7-8 and TRBJ1-2): GAGVSQSPRYKVAKRGQDVALRCDPISGHVSLFWYQQALGQGPEFLTYFQNEAQLDKSGLPSDRFFAERPEGSVSTLKIQRTQQEDSAVYLCASSIGQGDYGYTFGSGTRLTVV.

V gene TRBV11-1 combines with J gene TRBJ2-1; no firm D call. Germline values: CDR1 SGHAT, CDR2 FQDESV (reference sequence). The CDR3 is made up of 16 amino acids. Trimming shortened V by 5 bases and J by 6 bases, and 20 bases separated the two germline ends. The CDR3 region has the DNA TGTGCCAGCAGCCCCCTCGGGTGGGAAGCTGCCAATGAGCAGTTCTTC. Translation gives CASSPLGWEAANEQFF. Drawing the rest from reference TRBV11-1 and TRBJ2-1, the complete variable domain is EAEVAQSPRYKITEKSQAVAFWCDPISGHATLYWYRQILGQGPELLVQFQDESVVDDSQLPKDRFSAERLKGVDSTLKIQPAELGDSAMYLCASSPLGWEAANEQFFGPGTRLTVL.

CDR3 nucleotides: TGCGCCAGCAGCTTTCCCACCGGGGAGCTGTTTTTT. This translates into CASSFPTGELFF. J is TRBJ2-2 and V is TRBV5-1; D not resolved. V lost 2 bases and J lost 4, with 3 bases in between. The CDR3 is 12 residues long. Germline V gives CDR1 SGHRS, CDR2 YFSETQ.

The chain recombines TRBV5-4 with TRBJ1-4, with unresolved D. CDR1 SGHNT and CDR2 YYREEE come from the germline V gene (reference sequence). The CDR3 is 14 residues long. Trimming left V 1 base short and J 4 bases short, with 8 bases between. The CDR3 region is CASSLTGDNEKLFF. DNA of the CDR3: TGTGCCAGCAGCTTGACCGGGGATAATGAAAAACTGTTTTTT.

The rearrangement links TRBV9 to TRBJ2-5; tentative D call: TRBD1 (7 bases). Looked up from germline, CDR1 is SGDLS and CDR2 is YYNGEE. CDR3 length equals 13 residues. The V and J ends lost 5 bases and 5 bases respectively, with 13 bases between them. CDR3 region: CASSAGGTETQYF. The CDR3 DNA sequence: TGTGCCAGCAGTGCAGGGGGGACGGAGACCCAGTACTTC. The full variable domain, its missing parts supplied by reference TRBV9 and TRBJ2-5, is DSGVTQTPKHLITATGQRVTLRCSPRSGDLSVYWYQQSLDQGLQFLIQYYNGEERAKGNILERFSAQQFPDLHSELNLSSLELGDSALYFCASSAGGTETQYFGPGTRLLVL.

This clone appeared a few times. This rearrangement joins TRBV12-5 to TRBJ1-5; D ambiguous. The length of the CDR3 is 11 residues. The V end was cut by 3 bases, the J end by 6 bases, with 3 bases between. Germline values: CDR1 LGHNT, CDR2 FRNRAP. The CDR3 sequence is CASGFGQPQHF. The DNA for the CDR3 is TGTGCTAGTGGTTTCGGTCAGCCCCAGCATTTT.

The V gene is TRBV6-1, the J gene TRBJ2-7; 8 bases align to TRBD1. Germline V gives CDR1 MNHNS, CDR2 SASEGT. Trimming removed 2 bases from V and 2 bases from J; junction bases left unmatched: 2. This CDR3 has 14 residues. The CDR3 sequence: CASSEQGQAYEQYF. DNA for the CDR3: TGTGCCAGCAGTGAACAGGGACAGGCCTACGAGCAGTACTTC.

This clone was found a few times. This chain links TRBV30 with TRBJ1-1; D not certain. CDR3 length: 13 residues. Deletions cut 5 bases from V and 0 bases from J, with 10 bases between. The germline V gene has CDR1 GTSNPN and CDR2 SVGIG (reference sequence). The CDR3 coding sequence is TGTGCCTGGTCCCCGACGGTGAACACTGAAGCTTTCTTT. Translation: CAWSPTVNTEAFF.

The gene calls are TRBV6-6 and TRBJ2-6, with 7 bases matching TRBD1. The germline V gene encodes CDR1 MNHNY and CDR2 SVGAGI (reference sequence). This CDR3 contains 15 residues. V shed 6 bases, J shed 2 bases, and the junction held 4 bases outside the gene matches. The CDR3 nucleotides read TGTGCCAGCAGCCTTGACAGGGCTGGGGCCAACGTCCTGACTTTC. Amino acid sequence: CASSLDRAGANVLTF.

The chain couples TRBV6-5 to TRBJ1-2; 7 nucleotides match TRBD1. The CDR3 spans 13 residues. Germline CDR1 is MNHEY and CDR2 is SVGAGI. The J segment lost 10 bases and the V segment lost 0 bases, leaving 5 bases of the junction unmatched. The CDR3 loop is CASSYSARGIYTF. The CDR3 DNA reads as TGTGCCAGCAGTTACTCGGCCAGGGGGATCTACACCTTC.

The chain recombines TRBV2 with TRBJ2-7; D is unclear. From germline, CDR1 is SNHLY and CDR2 FYNNEI. The CDR3 is made up of 13 amino acids. V was trimmed by 7 bases and J by 2 bases, leaving 12 bases between them. The CDR3 region has the DNA TGTGCCAGCAAGGCGGTTCCCACCTACGAGCAGTACTTC. Protein sequence: CASKAVPTYEQYF.

In this sample, this clone turned up once. J is TRBJ1-1 and V is TRBV7-9; D is unresolved. Germline CDR1 is SEHNR and CDR2 is FQNEAQ (reference sequence). V was pared by 3 bases and J by 0 bases, with 8 bases between. The CDR3 is made up of 14 amino acids. The CDR3 bases are TGTGCCAGCAGCTTCCCCAGGTTGAACACTGAAGCTTTCTTT. It yields the protein CASSFPRLNTEAFF.

The chain recombines TRBV28 with TRBJ1-3; D perhaps matches TRBD1 (6 bases). The CDR3 loop spans 15 amino acids. V dropped 4 bases and J dropped 1 base, with 11 bases sitting between them. From germline, CDR1 is MDHEN and CDR2 SYDVKM. CDR3 residues: CASSSPGHSGNTIYF. CDR3 coding DNA: TGTGCCAGCAGTTCGCCGGGACATTCTGGAAACACCATATATTTT.

The rearrangement links TRBV28 to TRBJ2-7; TRBD1 might be the D (5 bases). The germline V and J ends were trimmed by 4 bases and 2 bases, with 9 bases remaining between them. The CDR3 spans 13 residues. Germline V gives CDR1 MDHEN, CDR2 SYDVKM. The CDR3 DNA is TGTGCCAGCAGTTCCGGACACCCCTACGAGCAGTACTTC. Amino acids: CASSSGHPYEQYF.

This clone was seen only once. This chain connects TRBV18 to TRBJ2-7; tentatively, D is TRBD1 or TRBD2 (6 bases each). Germline V gene sequence: CDR1 KGHSH, CDR2 LQKENI. CDR3 length equals 19 residues. Trimming removed 2 bases from V and 0 bases from J, with 23 bases in between. In nucleotides, the CDR3 is TGTGCCAGCTCACCAAGGGGGGTTGGCCCAGCAGGATCCTCCTACGAGCAGTACTTC. It yields the protein CASSPRGVGPAGSSYEQYF.

The chain uses TRBV27 and TRBJ2-2; no definite D call. This CDR3 has 13 residues. Germline CDR1 and CDR2: MNHEY and SMNVEV (reference sequence). V was pared by 1 base and J by 1 base, with 1 base between. The CDR3 reads CASSLLNTGELFF. CDR3 bases: TGTGCCAGCAGTTTATTGAACACCGGGGAGCTGTTTTTT.

The rearrangement joins TRBV7-2 to TRBJ1-2, with D maybe TRBD1 (5 bases). The CDR3 totals 14 residues. Germline V CDR1 and CDR2: SGHTA, FQGNSA. Trimming left V 6 bases short and J 3 bases short, with 14 bases between. The CDR3 loop is CASSGAGSHYGYTF. The CDR3 DNA follows: TGTGCCAGCAGTGGGGCAGGGTCCCACTATGGCTACACCTTC. Filled out from reference TRBV7-2 and TRBJ1-2, the complete variable domain reads GAGVSQSPSNKVTEKGKDVELRCDPISGHTALYWYRQSLGQGLEFLIYFQGNSAPDKSGLPSDRFSAERTGGSVSTLTIQRTQQEDSAVYLCASSGAGSHYGYTFGSGTRLTVV.